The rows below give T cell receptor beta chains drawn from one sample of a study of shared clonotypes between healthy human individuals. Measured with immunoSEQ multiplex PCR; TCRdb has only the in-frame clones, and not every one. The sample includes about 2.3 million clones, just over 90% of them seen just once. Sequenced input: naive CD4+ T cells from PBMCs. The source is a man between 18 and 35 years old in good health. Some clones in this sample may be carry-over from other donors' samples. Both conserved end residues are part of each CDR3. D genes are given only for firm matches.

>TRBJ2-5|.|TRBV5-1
CASSSGNRPLQETQYF
TGCGCCAGCAGCTCGGGAAACAGGCCCCTCCAAGAGACCCAGTACTTC
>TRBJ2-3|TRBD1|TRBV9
CASSERQGTDTQYF
TGTGCCAGCAGCGAACGACAGGGGACAGATACGCAGTATTTT
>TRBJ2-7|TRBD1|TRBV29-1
CSVDFQGAGEQYF
TGCAGCGTTGACTTTCAGGGGGCCGGTGAGCAGTACTTC
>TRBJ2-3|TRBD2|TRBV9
CASSVDGRPTDTQYF
TGTGCCAGCAGCGTAGACGGGAGGCCCACAGATACGCAGTATTTT
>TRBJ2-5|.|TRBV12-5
CASGLQTSSGDGETQYF
TGTGCTAGTGGTTTGCAGACGTCCTCCGGGGACGGAGAGACCCAGTACTTC
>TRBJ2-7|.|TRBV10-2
CASSEGWDGQRWQYF
TGCGCCAGCAGTGAGGGCTGGGACGGACAGAGATGGCAGTACTTC
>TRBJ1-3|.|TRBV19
CASSSSGFSENTIYF
TGTGCCAGTAGTTCATCAGGGTTTAGTGAAAACACCATATATTTT
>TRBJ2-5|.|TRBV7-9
CASSSNRDVVETQYF
TGTGCCAGCAGCTCGAACAGGGACGTGGTAGAGACCCAGTACTTC
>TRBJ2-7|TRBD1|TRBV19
CASSIGGTAGYEQYF
TGTGCCAGTAGTATAGGGGGGACAGCCGGCTACGAGCAGTACTTC
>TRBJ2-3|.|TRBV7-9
CASIRTSTDTQYF
TGTGCCAGCATCCGGACGAGCACAGATACGCAGTATTTT